This T cell receptor beta chain was documented in a study of cytomegalovirus exposure and HLA in healthy donors. Points on this clone: Its antigen is as yet unknown.

Study outcomes and limitations: A list of approximately 150 TCR beta chains associated with cytomegalovirus was given. A later analysis linked about 17,000 TCR beta sequences to HLA alleles at 0.05 false discovery rate.

The CDR3 has 12 amino acids. Trimming took 10 bases from V and 2 from J, leaving 12 bases between them. Germline V gives CDR1 SGHAT, CDR2 FQNNGV. PCR involved 60 Vbeta and 13 Jbeta primers. Source study methods: As a later analysis found, there were about 80 million unique TCR beta chains, of which some 10 million were shared. Assay: immunoSEQ multiplex PCR; the TCRdb copy retains only in-frame clones and omits some. The DNA was the basis for D and trimming; V, J and clone size are from that table. The sample shows more than 150,000 clones, roughly 80% of them seen only once. This clonotype was obtained from a woman in her fifties or sixties in good health and CMV-seropositive. The rearrangement joins TRBV11-2 to TRBJ2-7, with D uncertain. Sequencing input: PBMCs. The DNA for the CDR3 is TGTGCCACCGCCGCACTCGCCTACGAGCAGTACTTC. Translated: CATAALAYEQYF. Based on the CDR3 plus reference TRBV11-2 and TRBJ2-7, the full variable domain is EAGVAQSPRYKIIEKRQSVAFWCNPISGHATLYWYQQILGQGPKLLIQFQNNGVVDDSQLPKDRFSAERLKGVDSTLKIQPAKLEDSAVYLCATAALAYEQYFGPGTRLTVT.